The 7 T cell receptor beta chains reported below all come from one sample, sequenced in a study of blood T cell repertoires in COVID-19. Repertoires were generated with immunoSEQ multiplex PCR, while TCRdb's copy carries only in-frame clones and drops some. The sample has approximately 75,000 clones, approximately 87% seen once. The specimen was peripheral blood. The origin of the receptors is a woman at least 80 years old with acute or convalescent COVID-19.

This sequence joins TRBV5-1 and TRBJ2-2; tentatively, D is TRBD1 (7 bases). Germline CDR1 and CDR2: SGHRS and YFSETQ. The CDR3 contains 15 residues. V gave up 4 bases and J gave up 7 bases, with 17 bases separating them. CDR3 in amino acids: CASSPGDSLIGELFF. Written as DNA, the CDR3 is TGCGCCAGCAGCCCGGGGGACAGCCTGATCGGGGAGCTGTTTTTT.

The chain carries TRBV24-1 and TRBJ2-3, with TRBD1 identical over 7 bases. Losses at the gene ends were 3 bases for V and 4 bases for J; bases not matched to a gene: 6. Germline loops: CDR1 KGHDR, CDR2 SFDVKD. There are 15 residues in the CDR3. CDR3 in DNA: TGTGCCACCAGTGATAACAGGGGAAGCGCAGATACGCAGTATTTT. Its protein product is CATSDNRGSADTQYF.

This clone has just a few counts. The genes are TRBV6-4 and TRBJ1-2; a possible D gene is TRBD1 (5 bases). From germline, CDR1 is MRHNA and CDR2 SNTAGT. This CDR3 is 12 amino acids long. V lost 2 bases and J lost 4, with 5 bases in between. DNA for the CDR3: TGTGCCAGCAGTGACGGGGCCTATGGCTACACCTTC. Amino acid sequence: CASSDGAYGYTF.

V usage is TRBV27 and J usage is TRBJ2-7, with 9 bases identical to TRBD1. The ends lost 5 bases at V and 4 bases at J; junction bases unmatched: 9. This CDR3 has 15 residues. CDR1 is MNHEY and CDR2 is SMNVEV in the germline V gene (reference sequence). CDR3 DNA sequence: TGTGCCAGCAGTACTGACCGGGACAGGGATTACGAGCAGTACTTC. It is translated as CASSTDRDRDYEQYF.

The CDR3 loop reads CASSQRGRGANTEAFF. CDR3 sequence (DNA): TGTGCCAGCAGCCAGAGGGGGCGGGGAGCGAACACTGAAGCTTTCTTT. The chain couples TRBV7-8 to TRBJ1-1, with 7 bases identical to TRBD1. Germline trimming cut 5 bases from V and 1 base from J; bases unmatched to any gene: 10. Germline V gene lookup returns CDR1 SGHVS and CDR2 FQNEAQ. The CDR3 runs to 16 residues.

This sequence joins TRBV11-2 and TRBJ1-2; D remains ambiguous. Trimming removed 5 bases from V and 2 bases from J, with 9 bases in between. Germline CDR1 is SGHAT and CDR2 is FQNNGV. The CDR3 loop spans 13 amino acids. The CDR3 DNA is TGTGCCAGCAGCCCAGAAGCGAACTATGGCTACACCTTC. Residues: CASSPEANYGYTF.

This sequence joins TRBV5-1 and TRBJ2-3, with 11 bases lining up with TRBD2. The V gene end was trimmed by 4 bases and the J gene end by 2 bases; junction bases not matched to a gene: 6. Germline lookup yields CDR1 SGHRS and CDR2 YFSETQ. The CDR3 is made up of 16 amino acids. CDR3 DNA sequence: TGCGCCAGCAGCCCCCCGGGACTAGCGGCCACAGATACGCAGTATTTT. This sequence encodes CASSPPGLAATDTQYF.